Shown below are 27 T cell receptor beta chains from a single sample sequenced in a study of T cell repertoires in cytomegalovirus infection. These receptors are not linked to any known antigen. Each CDR3 protein gets one entry after TCRdb re-called the reads with MiXCR. The profile shows about 920,000 distinct CDR3 sequences, roughly 30% of them singletons. This material consisted of cultured CD8+ T cells from PBMCs, taken from culture after CMV antigen stimulation. The receptors here all came from a human donor in good health (CMV status not recorded). Some clones in this sample may be carry-over from other donors' samples.

The genes are TRBV19 and TRBJ1-6; D remains ambiguous. The V gene's germline CDR1 is LNHDA and CDR2 SQIVND (reference sequence). The CDR3 sequence is 13 residues long. Trimming stripped 7 bases from V and 9 bases from J, with 13 bases between. DNA for the CDR3: TGTGCCAGTACCCTGCGACGTAGTTCACCCCTCCACTTT. Protein product: CASTLRRSSPLHF.

This rearrangement joins TRBV7-3 to TRBJ1-2, with D uncertain. Germline-derived CDR1 and CDR2 are SGHTA and FQGTGA. The CDR3 spans 15 residues. Trimming left V 10 bases short and J 4 bases short, with 22 bases between. The CDR3 DNA reads as TGTGCCACCCCAACTCGATGGAGGGAAGTCTATGGCTACACCTTC. Its translation: CATPTRWREVYGYTF.

This chain joins TRBV5-3 and TRBJ2-3; the match to TRBD1 covers 9 bases. TRBV5-3 is designated an ORF whose function remains uncertain. The CDR3 has 17 residues. V trimming: 3 bases; J trimming: 5 bases; junction bases outside the gene matches: 13. The CDR3 region is CARSWGPGTGIGDTQYF. The CDR3 region has the DNA TGTGCCAGAAGCTGGGGACCCGGGACAGGGATTGGAGATACGCAGTATTTT.

This chain uses TRBV7-8 with TRBJ2-7; possible D gene TRBD1, 5 bases. Germline V gene lookup returns CDR1 SGHVS and CDR2 FQNEAQ. CDR3 size: 12 residues. The V end lost 3 bases, the J end lost 4 bases, and 7 bases lay between the germline ends. CDR3 in DNA: TGTGCCAGCAGCTTTCAGGGTTACGAGCAGTACGTC. Protein product: CASSFQGYEQYV.

This clonotype came up a few times. The chain carries TRBV6-5 and TRBJ1-2; D remains ambiguous. V was pared by 7 bases and J by 3 bases, with 9 bases between. In germline, CDR1 is MNHEY, CDR2 SVGAGI. This CDR3 has 12 residues. CDR3 loop: CASISTYYGYTF. CDR3 DNA: TGTGCCAGCATCAGCACCTACTATGGCTACACCTTC.

This clonotype was detected a few times. The chain uses TRBV6-6 and TRBJ2-2, with D tentatively TRBD1 (6 bases). The germline V gene has CDR1 MNHNY and CDR2 SVGAGI (reference sequence). There are 12 residues in the CDR3. Trimming shortened V by 11 bases and J by 6 bases, and 13 bases separated the two germline ends. CDR3 in DNA: TGTGCCGGATTACAGGGTTCCGGGGAGCTGTTTTTT. Translated, it gives CAGLQGSGELFF.

The chain is built from TRBV6-1 and TRBJ2-1, with 10 nucleotides matching TRBD1. Germline CDR1 and CDR2: MNHNS and SASEGT. This CDR3 region has 15 residues. V trimming: 3 bases; J trimming: 5 bases; junction bases outside the gene matches: 4. CDR3 sequence: CASSERDRGHNEQFF. CDR3 nucleotides: TGTGCCAGCAGTGAGCGGGACAGGGGCCACAATGAGCAGTTCTTC.

V and J are TRBV9 and TRBJ1-1; D gene unclear. This CDR3 is built from 13 residues. V was trimmed by 5 bases and J by 0 bases, leaving 8 bases between them. Germline V gives CDR1 SGDLS, CDR2 YYNGEE. This chain's CDR3 is CASRPQLNTEAFF. CDR3 DNA: TGTGCCAGCAGACCGCAACTGAACACTGAAGCTTTCTTT.

Points on this clonotype: One end of the junction fails to match germline, which may point to a read error. The chain has TRBV12-5 and TRBJ2-5; 9 bases line up with TRBD1. CDR1 LGHNT and CDR2 FRNRAP come from the germline V gene. This CDR3 has 15 residues. The CDR3 loop is CASGFGDRDQETLYF. The CDR3 DNA reads TGTGCTAGTGGTTTCGGGGACAGGGACCAAGAGACCCTGTACTTC.

This clonotype showed up just a few times. The rearrangement links TRBV5-6 to TRBJ2-7; D possibly matches TRBD1 or TRBD2 (5 bases each). Germline CDR1 SGHDT, CDR2 YYEEEE. Trimming removed 2 bases from V and 0 bases from J, with 12 bases in between. The CDR3 length is 15 residues. CDR3 protein: CASSFAGANSYEQYV. The CDR3 DNA reads TGTGCCAGCAGCTTTGCCGGGGCCAACTCCTACGAGCAGTACGTC.

In this sample, this clonotype turned up many times. This chain uses TRBV7-2 with TRBJ2-7; a possible D gene is TRBD2 (5 bases). This CDR3 contains 13 residues. The ends were cut back, 4 bases at V and 5 bases at J, with 12 bases in the middle. Germline V CDR1 and CDR2: SGHTA, FQGNSA. In DNA form, the CDR3 reads TGTGCCAGCAGCTCCTTGCCGCGGGACGAGCAGTACGTC. Protein product: CASSSLPRDEQYV.

V and J are TRBV5-1 and TRBJ2-1, with 9 bases aligning to TRBD2. V gave up 1 base and J gave up 0 bases; unmatched junction bases: 11. From germline, CDR1 is SGHRS and CDR2 YFSETQ. This CDR3 contains 19 residues. The CDR3: CASSLQEKAGGNSYNEQFF. The DNA of the CDR3 is TGCGCCAGCAGCTTGCAGGAAAAGGCGGGGGGGAACTCCTACAATGAGCAGTTCTTC.

This clonotype has a single count. CDR3 nucleotides: TGTGCCAGCAGTTATTTGGGGGTAAGGAACACTGAAGCTTTCTTT. This sequence encodes CASSYLGVRNTEAFF. The chain recombines TRBV6-6 with TRBJ1-1, with D possibly TRBD1 on 5 matching bases. This CDR3 spans 15 amino acids. V was clipped by 3 bases and J by 1 base, with 12 bases between them. Germline V CDR1 and CDR2: MNHNY, SVGAGI (reference sequence).

This clonotype was observed a few times. CDR3 in amino acids: CASSVELGEETQYF. CDR3 bases: TGTGCCAGCAGTGTGGAGCTGGGGGAAGAGACCCAGTACTTC. The chain links TRBV2 to TRBJ2-5; tentatively, D is TRBD1 or TRBD2 (5 bases each). V shed 4 bases and J shed 3 bases, with 12 bases lying between them. This CDR3 contains 14 residues. The germline gives CDR1 SNHLY, CDR2 FYNNEI.

This rearrangement joins TRBV6-6 to TRBJ1-5, with 10 bases fitting TRBD1. J gave up 0 bases and V 4 bases, and 3 bases lay outside the gene matches. Germline V gives CDR1 MNHNY, CDR2 SVGAGI (reference sequence). The CDR3 consists of 16 residues. The CDR3 bases are TGTGCCAGCAGTTGGACAGGGGGAAGTAGCAATCAGCCCCAGCATTTT. This gives the protein CASSWTGGSSNQPQHF.

The CDR3, as DNA: TGTGCCAGTTCGGCGGGGTTCGAGCAGTACTTC. As protein: CASSAGFEQYF. This chain joins TRBV27 and TRBJ2-7, with a weak D call TRBD2 (6 bases). This CDR3 comprises 11 residues. The germline V gene has CDR1 MNHEY and CDR2 SMNVEV (reference sequence). V lost 9 bases to trimming and J lost 6 bases, with 12 bases between them.

V gene TRBV29-1 combines with J gene TRBJ1-1; 8 bases agree with TRBD1. Germline CDR1 is SQVTM and CDR2 is ANQGSEA. With V trimmed by 7 bases and J by 7 bases, 8 bases remained unmatched. CDR3 size: 12 residues. CDR3 region: CSGMDRDSEAFF. CDR3 bases: TGCAGCGGGATGGACAGGGATAGTGAAGCTTTCTTT.

This clonotype was seen a handful of times. The J gene is TRBJ2-5, the V gene TRBV7-9; tentatively, D is TRBD1 (8 bases). V gave up 4 bases and J gave up 1 base, with 34 bases separating them. Germline values: CDR1 SEHNR, CDR2 FQNEAQ (reference sequence). The CDR3 covers 22 residues. CDR3: CASSSTLPTLDREGWIQETQYF. In DNA form, the CDR3 reads TGTGCCAGCAGCTCCACCTTACCTACTTTGGACAGGGAGGGGTGGATCCAAGAGACCCAGTACTTC.

The chain recombines TRBV6-2 or TRBV6-3 with TRBJ1-5; tentatively, D is TRBD1 (5 bases). Trimming took 6 bases from V and 9 from J, leaving 21 bases between them. The CDR3 runs to 15 residues. Looked up from germline, CDR1 is MNHEY and CDR2 is SVGEGT. In DNA, the CDR3 is TGTGCCAGCAGGGGGACTTACACCCGCTTAGGGCCCCAGCATTTT. Protein sequence: CASRGTYTRLGPQHF.

This clonotype was seen a few times. This sequence joins TRBV18 and TRBJ2-2; TRBD1 agrees at 11 bases. Germline V gene data show CDR1 as KGHSH and CDR2 as LQKENI. The junction had 4 bases not matched to a gene; V was cut back by 3 bases and J by 4 bases. The CDR3 loop spans 16 amino acids. CDR3 DNA: TGTGCCAGCTCACCTCCGGGACAGGGGGTCACCGGGGAGCTGTTTTTT. Amino acid sequence: CASSPPGQGVTGELFF.

The rearrangement uses TRBV7-6 and TRBJ2-2, with 12 positions matching TRBD1. CDR1 SGHVS and CDR2 FNYEAQ come from the germline V gene. V shed 4 bases, J shed 8 bases, and the junction held 8 bases outside the gene matches. This CDR3 is built from 16 residues. The chain's CDR3 is CASSYGTGGAFGELFF. CDR3 nucleotide sequence: TGTGCCAGCAGCTACGGGACAGGGGGCGCGTTTGGGGAGCTGTTTTTT.

This clonotype appeared once. The junction differs from germline at one of its ends, possibly a read error. The chain joins TRBV4-1 to TRBJ1-5; no definite D call. This CDR3 comprises 20 residues. CDR1 MGHRA and CDR2 YSYEKL come from the germline V gene. The CDR3 DNA sequence: TGTGTCAGCAGCCAAGATGGGAGGACTACGCTCGCTGTTAGCAATCAGCCCCAGCATTTT. Translating it yields CVSSQDGRTTLAVSNQPQHF.

A word on this clonotype: One end of the junction varies from germline; a read error may be responsible. This chain's CDR3 is CASRLGQGSNEAFF. Written as DNA, the CDR3 is TGTGCCAGCAGGTTGGGACAGGGAAGTAATGAAGCTTTCTTT. The gene calls are TRBV5-5 and TRBJ1-1; 9 positions match TRBD1. CDR1 is SGHKS and CDR2 is YYEKEE in the germline V gene (reference sequence). This CDR3 contains 14 residues.

This clonotype was recorded many times. V gene TRBV6-1 combines with J gene TRBJ1-5; D is unresolved. CDR1 is MNHNS and CDR2 is SASEGT in the germline V gene. CDR3 length: 16 amino acids. With 0 bases removed from V and 2 bases from J, the gap between germline ends came to 11 bases. The CDR3 spells CASSEAGWGGNQPQHF. The CDR3 coding sequence is TGTGCCAGCAGTGAAGCCGGGTGGGGTGGCAATCAGCCCCAGCATTTT.

This chain's CDR3 is CASSQEGSGQETQYF. For the CDR3, the DNA is TGCGCCAGCAGCCAAGAAGGTTCGGGACAAGAGACCCAGTACTTC. The rearrangement joins TRBV4-1 to TRBJ2-5; tentatively, D is TRBD2 (5 bases). The CDR3 totals 15 residues. V was pared by 0 bases and J by 2 bases, with 10 bases between. CDR1 is MGHRA, CDR2 YSYEKL, per germline.

This clonotype was counted ten times or more. This chain links TRBV7-2 with TRBJ1-2; a possible D gene is TRBD1 (5 bases). Germline CDR1 and CDR2: SGHTA and FQGNSA. CDR3 size: 12 residues. The V end lost 8 bases, the J end lost 7 bases, and 14 bases lay between the germline ends. The DNA for the CDR3 is TGTGCCAGCCCGGGCAGGGCCTCTGGCTACACCTTC. Its translation: CASPGRASGYTF.

The chain employs TRBV4-1 and TRBJ1-2; tentatively, D is TRBD1 (5 bases). Germline-derived CDR1 and CDR2 are MGHRA and YSYEKL. Trimming took 3 bases from V and 3 from J, leaving 14 bases between them. CDR3 length: 15 amino acids. As DNA, the CDR3 is TGCGCCAGCAGCCACCCGGCCAGGGCCTACTATGGCTACACCTTC. Encoded protein: CASSHPARAYYGYTF.